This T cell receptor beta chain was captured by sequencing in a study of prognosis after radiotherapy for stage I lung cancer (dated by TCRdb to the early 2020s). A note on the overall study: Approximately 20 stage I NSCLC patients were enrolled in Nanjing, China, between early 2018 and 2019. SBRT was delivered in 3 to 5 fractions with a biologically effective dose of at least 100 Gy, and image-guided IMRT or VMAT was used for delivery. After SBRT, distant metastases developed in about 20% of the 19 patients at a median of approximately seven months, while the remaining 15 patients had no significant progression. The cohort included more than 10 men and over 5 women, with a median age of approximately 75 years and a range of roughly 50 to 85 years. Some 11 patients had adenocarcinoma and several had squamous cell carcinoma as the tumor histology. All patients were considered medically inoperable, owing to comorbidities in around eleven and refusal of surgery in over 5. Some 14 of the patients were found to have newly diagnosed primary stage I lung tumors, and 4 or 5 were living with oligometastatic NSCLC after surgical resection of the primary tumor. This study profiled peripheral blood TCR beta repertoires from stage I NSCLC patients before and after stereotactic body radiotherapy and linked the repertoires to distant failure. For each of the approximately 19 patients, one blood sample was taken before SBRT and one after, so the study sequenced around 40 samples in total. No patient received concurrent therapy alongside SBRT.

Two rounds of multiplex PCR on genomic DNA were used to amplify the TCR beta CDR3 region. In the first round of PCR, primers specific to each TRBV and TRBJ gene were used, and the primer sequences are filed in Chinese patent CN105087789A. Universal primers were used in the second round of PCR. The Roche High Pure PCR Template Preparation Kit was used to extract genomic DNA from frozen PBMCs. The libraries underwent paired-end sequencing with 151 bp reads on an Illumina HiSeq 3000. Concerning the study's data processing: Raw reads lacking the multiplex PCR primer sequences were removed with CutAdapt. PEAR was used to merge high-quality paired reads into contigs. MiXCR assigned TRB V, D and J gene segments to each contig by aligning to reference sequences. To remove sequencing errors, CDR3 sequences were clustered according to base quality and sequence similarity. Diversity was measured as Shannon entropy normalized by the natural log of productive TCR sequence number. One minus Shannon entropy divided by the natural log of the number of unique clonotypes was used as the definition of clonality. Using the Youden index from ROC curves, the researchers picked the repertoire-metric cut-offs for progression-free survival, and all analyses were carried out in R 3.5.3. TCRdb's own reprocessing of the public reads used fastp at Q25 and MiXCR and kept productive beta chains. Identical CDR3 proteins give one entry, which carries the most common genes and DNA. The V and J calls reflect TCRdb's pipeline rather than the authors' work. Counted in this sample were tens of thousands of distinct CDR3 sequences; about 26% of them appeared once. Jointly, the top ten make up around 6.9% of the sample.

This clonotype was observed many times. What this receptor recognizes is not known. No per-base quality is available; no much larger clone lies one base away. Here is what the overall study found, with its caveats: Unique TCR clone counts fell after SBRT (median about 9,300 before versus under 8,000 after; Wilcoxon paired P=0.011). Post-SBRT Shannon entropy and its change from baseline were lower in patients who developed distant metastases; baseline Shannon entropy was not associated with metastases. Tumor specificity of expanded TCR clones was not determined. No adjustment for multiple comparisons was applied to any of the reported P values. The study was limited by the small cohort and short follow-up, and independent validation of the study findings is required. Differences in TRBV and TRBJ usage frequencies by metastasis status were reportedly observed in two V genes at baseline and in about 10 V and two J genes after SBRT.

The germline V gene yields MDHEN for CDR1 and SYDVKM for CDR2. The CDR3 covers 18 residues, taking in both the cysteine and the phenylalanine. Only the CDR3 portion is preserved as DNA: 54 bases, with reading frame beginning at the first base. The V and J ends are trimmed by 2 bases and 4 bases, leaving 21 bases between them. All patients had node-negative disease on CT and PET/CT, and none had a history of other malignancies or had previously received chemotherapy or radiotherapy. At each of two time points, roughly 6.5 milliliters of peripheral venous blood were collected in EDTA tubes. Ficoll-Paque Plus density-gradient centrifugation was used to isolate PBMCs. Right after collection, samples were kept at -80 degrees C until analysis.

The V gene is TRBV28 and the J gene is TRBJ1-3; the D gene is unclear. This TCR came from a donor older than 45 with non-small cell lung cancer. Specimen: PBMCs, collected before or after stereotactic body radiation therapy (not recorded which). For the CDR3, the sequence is CASSLLPVATLSGNTIYF. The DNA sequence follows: TGTGCCAGCAGTTTACTCCCCGTGGCCACACTTTCGGGAAACACCATATATTTT.